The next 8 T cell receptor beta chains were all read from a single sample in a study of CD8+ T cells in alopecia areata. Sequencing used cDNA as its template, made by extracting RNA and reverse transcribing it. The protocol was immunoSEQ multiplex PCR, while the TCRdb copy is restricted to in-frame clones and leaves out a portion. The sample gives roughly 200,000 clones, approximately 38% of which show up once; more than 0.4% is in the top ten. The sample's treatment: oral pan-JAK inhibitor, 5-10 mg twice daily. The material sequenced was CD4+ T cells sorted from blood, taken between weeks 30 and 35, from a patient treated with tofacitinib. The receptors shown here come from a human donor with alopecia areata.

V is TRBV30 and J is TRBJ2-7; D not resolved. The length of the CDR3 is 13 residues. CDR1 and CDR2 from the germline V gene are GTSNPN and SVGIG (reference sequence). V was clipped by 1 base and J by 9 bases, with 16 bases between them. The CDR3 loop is CAWSARTRSGQYF. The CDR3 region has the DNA TGTGCCTGGAGTGCCAGAACCCGCTCGGGGCAGTACTTC.

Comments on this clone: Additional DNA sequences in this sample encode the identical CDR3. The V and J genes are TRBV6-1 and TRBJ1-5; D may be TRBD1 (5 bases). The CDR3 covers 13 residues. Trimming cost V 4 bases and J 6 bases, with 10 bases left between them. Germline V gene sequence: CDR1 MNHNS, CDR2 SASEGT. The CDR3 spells CASSARAGQPQHF. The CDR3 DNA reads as TGTGCCAGCAGTGCCAGGGCGGGTCAGCCCCAGCATTTT.

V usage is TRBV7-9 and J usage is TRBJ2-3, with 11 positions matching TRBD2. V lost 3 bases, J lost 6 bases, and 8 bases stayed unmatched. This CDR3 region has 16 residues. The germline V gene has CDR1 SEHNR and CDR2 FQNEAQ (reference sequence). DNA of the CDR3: TGTGCCAGCAGCTTGTATGTTTCTAGCGGGAGGGATACGCAGTATTTT. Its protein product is CASSLYVSSGRDTQYF.

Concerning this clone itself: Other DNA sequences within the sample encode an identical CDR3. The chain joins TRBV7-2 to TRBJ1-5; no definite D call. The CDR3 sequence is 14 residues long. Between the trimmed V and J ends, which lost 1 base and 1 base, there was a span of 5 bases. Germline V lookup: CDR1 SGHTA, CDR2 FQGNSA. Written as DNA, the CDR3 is TGTGCCAGCAGCTTAGAGAGGAGCAATCAGCCCCAGCATTTT. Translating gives CASSLERSNQPQHF.

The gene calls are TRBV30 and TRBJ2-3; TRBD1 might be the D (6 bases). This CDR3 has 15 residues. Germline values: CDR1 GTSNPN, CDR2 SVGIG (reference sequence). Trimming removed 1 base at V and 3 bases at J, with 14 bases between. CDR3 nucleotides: TGTGCCTGGAGTGCAGGGGCACTGCGGACAGATACGCAGTATTTT. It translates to CAWSAGALRTDTQYF.

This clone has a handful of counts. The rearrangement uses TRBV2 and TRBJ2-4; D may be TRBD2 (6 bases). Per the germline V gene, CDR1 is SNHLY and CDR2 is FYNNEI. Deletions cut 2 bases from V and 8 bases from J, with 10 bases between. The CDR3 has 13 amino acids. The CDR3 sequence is CASSEFREDIQYF. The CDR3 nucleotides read TGTGCCAGCAGTGAATTCAGGGAGGACATTCAGTACTTC.

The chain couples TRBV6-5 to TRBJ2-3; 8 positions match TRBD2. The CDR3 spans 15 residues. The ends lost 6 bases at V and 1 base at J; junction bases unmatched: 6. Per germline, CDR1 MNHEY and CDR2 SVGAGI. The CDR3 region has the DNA TGTGCCAGCAGCAACCGGGAGGGCGGCACAGATACGCAGTATTTT. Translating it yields CASSNREGGTDTQYF.

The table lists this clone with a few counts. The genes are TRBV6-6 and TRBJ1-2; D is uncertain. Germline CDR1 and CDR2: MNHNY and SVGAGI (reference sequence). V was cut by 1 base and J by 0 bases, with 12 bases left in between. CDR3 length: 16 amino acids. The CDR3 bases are TGTGCCAGCAGTTACTGGTCGACGGTGACTAACTATGGCTACACCTTC. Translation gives CASSYWSTVTNYGYTF.